This T cell receptor (beta chain) was captured by sequencing in a study of blood T cell repertoires in COVID-19. The repertoire was sequenced with immunoSEQ multiplex PCR; TCRdb's copy has only in-frame clones and lacks some. The table has 85,000 to 120,000 clones, 70% to 90% seen once. This CDR3 region has 14 residues. The V end lost 2 bases, the J end lost 6 bases, and 12 bases lay between the germline ends. The germline V gene has CDR1 MGHRA and CDR2 YSYEKL. This chain connects TRBV4-1 to TRBJ2-3, with D perhaps TRBD1 (6 bases). Sequencing used peripheral blood. The sequence derives from a man between 50 and 59 years old with active COVID-19. CDR3 region: CASSQHEGGDTQYF. The CDR3 bases are TGCGCCAGCAGCCAACATGAAGGGGGTGATACGCAGTATTTT.